Listed below are T cell receptor beta chains from one sample, sequenced in a study of T cells in Graves' hyperthyroidism and ophthalmopathy. MiXCR was run by TCRdb on the multiplex PCR reads, yielding one entry per CDR3 protein. The repertoire holds about 620,000 distinct CDR3 sequences, roughly 16% seen once, with approximately 3.9% in the top ten. Sequences were obtained from blood. The origin of the receptors is a woman aged 25 to 45 with Graves' hyperthyroidism. The CDR3 runs from the conserved cysteine through the conserved F or W. Fields, in order: V gene, clone size, D gene, J gene, CDR3 protein, CDR3 DNA. D genes are given only for firm matches. Clone sizes are given selectively: once, few, many, or a class where the clone is expanded.

V gene: TRBV28; clone size: many; D gene: TRBD1; J gene: TRBJ2-7; CDR3 protein: CASRGQASYEQYF; CDR3 DNA: TGTGCCAGCAGGGGACAGGCTTCCTACGAGCAGTACTTC
V gene: TRBV29-1; clone size: NA; D gene: NA; J gene: TRBJ2-2; CDR3 protein: CSVEEAIGAKSGELFF; CDR3 DNA: TGCAGCGTTGAAGAAGCAATAGGGGCCAAGTCAGGGGAGCTGTTTTTT
V gene: TRBV6-2/TRBV6-3; clone size: NA; D gene: TRBD1; J gene: TRBJ1-6; CDR3 protein: CASRRQGASPLHF; CDR3 DNA: TGTGCCAGCAGAAGACAGGGTGCCTCACCCCTCCACTTT
V gene: TRBV7-3; clone size: NA; D gene: TRBD1; J gene: TRBJ2-6; CDR3 protein: CASSLGQGTSGANVLTF; CDR3 DNA: TGTGCCAGCAGCTTAGGACAGGGGACCTCTGGGGCCAACGTCCTGACTTTC
V gene: TRBV28; clone size: few; D gene: NA; J gene: TRBJ2-5; CDR3 protein: CASSPSVGLKETQYF; CDR3 DNA: TGTGCCAGCAGCCCCTCAGTGGGGTTAAAAGAGACCCAGTACTTC
V gene: TRBV7-2; clone size: many; D gene: NA; J gene: TRBJ2-2; CDR3 protein: CASSRPNTGELFF; CDR3 DNA: TGTGCCAGCAGCCGACCCAACACCGGGGAGCTGTTTTTT
V gene: TRBV28; clone size: many; D gene: TRBD2; J gene: TRBJ2-7; CDR3 protein: CASSLAAPSYEQYF; CDR3 DNA: TGTGCCAGCAGCCTAGCGGCCCCTTCCTACGAGCAGTACTTC
V gene: TRBV6-2/TRBV6-3; clone size: NA; D gene: NA; J gene: TRBJ2-2; CDR3 protein: CASSYPGAGELFF; CDR3 DNA: TGTGCCAGCAGTTACCCGGGGGCCGGGGAGCTGTTTTTT
V gene: TRBV27; clone size: many; D gene: TRBD1; J gene: TRBJ2-5; CDR3 protein: CASSRWTGGDETQYF; CDR3 DNA: TGTGCCAGCAGCCGATGGACAGGGGGCGATGAGACCCAGTACTTC
V gene: TRBV11-3; clone size: many; D gene: NA; J gene: TRBJ2-3; CDR3 protein: CASSLGSRGADTQYF; CDR3 DNA: TGTGCCAGCAGCTTAGGTTCTAGGGGCGCGGATACGCAGTATTTT
V gene: TRBV6-1; clone size: few; D gene: NA; J gene: TRBJ1-6; CDR3 protein: CASSASDGSPLHF; CDR3 DNA: TGTGCCAGCAGTGCCTCCGATGGTTCACCCCTCCACTTT
V gene: TRBV18; clone size: many; D gene: TRBD1; J gene: TRBJ2-1; CDR3 protein: CASSPEGGVNNEQFF; CDR3 DNA: TGTGCCAGCTCACCAGAAGGGGGCGTGAATAATGAGCAGTTCTTC
V gene: TRBV2; clone size: many; D gene: NA; J gene: TRBJ2-7; CDR3 protein: CASSEVGDAYEQYF; CDR3 DNA: TGTGCCAGCAGTGAGGTCGGGGACGCCTACGAGCAGTACTTC
V gene: TRBV13; clone size: few; D gene: NA; J gene: TRBJ2-3; CDR3 protein: CASRSRQYTDTQYF; CDR3 DNA: TGTGCCAGCAGGTCGAGACAGTACACAGATACGCAGTATTTT
V gene: TRBV14; clone size: many; D gene: TRBD2; J gene: TRBJ2-1; CDR3 protein: CASSQATSGSPSYNEQFF; CDR3 DNA: TGTGCCAGCAGCCAAGCAACTAGCGGGAGCCCCTCCTACAATGAGCAGTTCTTC
V gene: TRBV11-2; clone size: NA; D gene: NA; J gene: TRBJ2-1; CDR3 protein: CASSQALYNEQFF; CDR3 DNA: TGTGCCAGCAGCCAGGCCCTTTACAATGAGCAGTTCTTC
V gene: TRBV24-1; clone size: many; D gene: NA; J gene: TRBJ2-3; CDR3 protein: CATSDRGSGTSTDTQYF; CDR3 DNA: TGTGCCACCAGTGATCGTGGTAGTGGGACTAGCACAGATACGCAGTATTTT
V gene: TRBV7-6; clone size: NA; D gene: NA; J gene: TRBJ2-7; CDR3 protein: CASSLDMGAYEQYF; CDR3 DNA: TGTGCCAGCAGCCTCGACATGGGGGCCTACGAGCAGTACTTC
V gene: TRBV7-2; clone size: NA; D gene: TRBD1; J gene: TRBJ1-2; CDR3 protein: CASSFNLRDSRLNYGYTF; CDR3 DNA: TGTGCCAGCAGCTTTAACCTCCGGGACAGCCGCTTAAACTATGGCTACACCTTC
V gene: TRBV10-3; clone size: NA; D gene: TRBD1; J gene: TRBJ2-7; CDR3 protein: CAISEPGTVEAYEQYF; CDR3 DNA: TGTGCCATCAGTGAGCCTGGGACAGTGGAAGCCTACGAGCAGTACTTC
V gene: TRBV6-1; clone size: NA; D gene: TRBD1; J gene: TRBJ1-2; CDR3 protein: CASSIVGQGYGGYTF; CDR3 DNA: TGTGCCAGCAGTATAGTGGGACAGGGGTATGGGGGCTACACCTTC
V gene: TRBV7-9; clone size: NA; D gene: TRBD1; J gene: TRBJ2-1; CDR3 protein: CASSTRTGASYNEQFF; CDR3 DNA: TGTGCCAGCAGCACGCGGACAGGCGCTTCCTACAATGAGCAGTTCTTC
V gene: TRBV29-1; clone size: few; D gene: NA; J gene: TRBJ1-2; CDR3 protein: CSVGDYYGYTF; CDR3 DNA: TGCAGCGTTGGAGACTACTATGGCTACACCTTC
V gene: TRBV19; clone size: few; D gene: TRBD1; J gene: TRBJ1-2; CDR3 protein: CASSARDRIPYGYTF; CDR3 DNA: TGTGCCAGTAGTGCCCGGGACAGAATTCCCTATGGCTACACCTTC
V gene: TRBV5-1; clone size: many; D gene: NA; J gene: TRBJ2-7; CDR3 protein: CASSLALPGLEQYF; CDR3 DNA: TGCGCCAGCAGCTTGGCGCTCCCAGGGCTCGAGCAGTACTTC
V gene: TRBV28; clone size: many; D gene: TRBD2; J gene: TRBJ2-7; CDR3 protein: CASSLGLAGGSSYEQYF; CDR3 DNA: TGTGCCAGCAGTTTAGGACTAGCGGGAGGGAGCTCCTACGAGCAGTACTTC
V gene: TRBV25-1; clone size: few; D gene: NA; J gene: TRBJ2-5; CDR3 protein: CASSSRTNKETQYF; CDR3 DNA: TGTGCCAGCAGTTCCCGGACTAACAAAGAGACCCAGTACTTC
V gene: TRBV28; clone size: many; D gene: NA; J gene: TRBJ2-1; CDR3 protein: CASSPAREQFF; CDR3 DNA: TGTGCCAGCAGTCCCGCGAGGGAGCAGTTCTTC
V gene: TRBV6-2/TRBV6-3; clone size: few; D gene: TRBD2; J gene: TRBJ2-2; CDR3 protein: CASSWTSVQGYTGELFF; CDR3 DNA: TGTGCCAGCAGTTGGACTAGCGTTCAGGGGTACACCGGGGAGCTGTTTTTT
V gene: TRBV12-3/TRBV12-4; clone size: NA; D gene: NA; J gene: TRBJ2-5; CDR3 protein: CASSFTGQLLETQYF; CDR3 DNA: TGTGCCAGCAGTTTCACAGGGCAGTTGTTAGAGACCCAGTACTTC
V gene: TRBV12-3/TRBV12-4; clone size: NA; D gene: TRBD1; J gene: TRBJ2-3; CDR3 protein: CASSTSGTGGTDTQYF; CDR3 DNA: TGTGCCAGCAGTACCTCCGGGACAGGGGGCACAGATACGCAGTATTTT
V gene: TRBV7-6; clone size: many; D gene: TRBD2; J gene: TRBJ2-7; CDR3 protein: CASSAQLAGGPYEQYF; CDR3 DNA: TGTGCCAGCAGCGCCCAACTAGCGGGAGGGCCCTACGAGCAGTACTTC
V gene: TRBV19; clone size: NA; D gene: NA; J gene: TRBJ2-7; CDR3 protein: CASSYGVRYEQYF; CDR3 DNA: TGTGCCAGTAGTTATGGGGTTCGCTACGAGCAGTACTTC
V gene: TRBV12-3/TRBV12-4; clone size: few; D gene: NA; J gene: TRBJ1-2; CDR3 protein: CASSFWPPGGYTF; CDR3 DNA: TGTGCCAGCAGTTTCTGGCCCCCCGGGGGCTACACCTTC
V gene: TRBV29-1; clone size: NA; D gene: NA; J gene: TRBJ1-1; CDR3 protein: CSAGSTNTEAFF; CDR3 DNA: TGCAGCGCGGGCAGCACGAACACTGAAGCTTTCTTT
V gene: TRBV11-3; clone size: NA; D gene: TRBD2; J gene: TRBJ2-5; CDR3 protein: CASSPGTSGSPETQYF; CDR3 DNA: TGTGCCAGCAGCCCGGGGACTAGCGGGTCCCCAGAGACCCAGTACTTC
V gene: TRBV20-1; clone size: NA; D gene: NA; J gene: TRBJ1-1; CDR3 protein: CSAPDKNTEAFF; CDR3 DNA: TGCAGTGCCCCGGACAAGAACACTGAAGCTTTCTTT
V gene: TRBV29-1; clone size: few; D gene: NA; J gene: TRBJ2-7; CDR3 protein: CSVAGPVYEQYF; CDR3 DNA: TGCAGCGTAGCCGGGCCGGTCTACGAGCAGTACTTC